The 24 T cell receptor beta chains below come from one sample, sequenced in a study of blood T cell repertoires in COVID-19 (dated by TCRdb to the early 2020s). The library came from the immunoSEQ multiplex PCR assay. This is the immuneACCESS table as TCRdb keeps it, with only in-frame sequences that have V and J called. A part of the clones is gone; compared with another copy, unresolved V genes explain less than half, and the rest is unexplained. The sample has some 18,000 clones on record, 88% of them singletons. The top ten constitute around 10% of the sample. Sequencing was carried out using peripheral blood. These receptors all come from a human donor in a cohort sampled during active COVID-19.

The CDR3 protein is CASSKGQVEKLTGETQYF. The CDR3 bases are TGTGCCAGCAGCAAGGGACAGGTTGAGAAATTGACGGGAGAGACCCAGTACTTC. J is TRBJ2-5 and V is TRBV11-2, with 8 bases fitting TRBD1. The trim removed 5 bases at V and 4 bases at J, leaving 18 bases unmatched. The germline CDR1 and CDR2 sequences are SGHAT and FQNNGV. The CDR3 is made up of 18 amino acids.

The chain recombines TRBV7-9 with TRBJ2-3, with D perhaps TRBD2 (5 bases). Trimming took off 7 bases at V and 0 bases at J, with 11 bases between the two ends. This CDR3 has 14 amino acids. CDR1 and CDR2 from the germline V gene are SEHNR and FQNEAQ (reference sequence). CDR3 in DNA: TGTGCCAGCACCGGGGAGCGTAGCACAGATACGCAGTATTTT. Encoded protein: CASTGERSTDTQYF.

The chain joins TRBV30 to TRBJ2-2; D perhaps matches TRBD2 (5 bases). V was pared by 2 bases and J by 8 bases, with 12 bases between. CDR3 size: 13 residues. The germline V gene has CDR1 GTSNPN and CDR2 SVGIG (reference sequence). Here the CDR3 reads CAWSSVGKGELFF. CDR3 nucleotide sequence: TGTGCCTGGAGTTCTGTCGGGAAGGGGGAGCTGTTTTTT.

CDR3 region: CASSQSGATKNIQYF. The CDR3 nucleotides read TGTGCCAGCAGCCAATCGGGGGCTACCAAAAACATTCAGTACTTC. This chain links TRBV16 with TRBJ2-4; tentatively, D is TRBD1 (6 bases). Germline values: CDR1 KGHSY, CDR2 FQNENV. The CDR3 has 15 residues. The germline V and J ends were trimmed by 0 bases and 2 bases, with 8 bases remaining between them.

V gene TRBV11-2 combines with J gene TRBJ1-1; a possible D gene is TRBD1 (6 bases). Germline CDR1 SGHAT, CDR2 FQNNGV. The length of the CDR3 is 15 residues. V lost 0 bases, J lost 8 bases, and 16 bases lay in between. For the CDR3, the DNA is TGTGCCAGCAGCTTAGATCGGCCAGGGGTCAGCGAAGCTTTCTTT. The encoded protein is CASSLDRPGVSEAFF.

J is TRBJ1-2 and V is TRBV6-5; D is possibly TRBD1 (5 bases). The CDR3 extends over 13 amino acids. The germline gives CDR1 MNHEY, CDR2 SVGAGI. Trimming stripped 7 bases from V and 4 bases from J, with 13 bases between. The CDR3 here is CASKQVTAYGYTF. CDR3 bases: TGTGCCAGCAAACAGGTGACGGCCTATGGCTACACCTTC.

This clone was seen a single time. The gene calls are TRBV4-2 and TRBJ1-5; the D gene is possibly TRBD1 (5 bases). The germline V and J ends were trimmed by 0 bases and 6 bases, with 12 bases remaining between them. The germline V gene encodes CDR1 LGHNA and CDR2 YNFKEQ. This CDR3 has 15 amino acids. The CDR3 reads CASSQEGQGVQPQHF. CDR3 DNA sequence: TGTGCCAGCAGCCAAGAGGGGCAGGGCGTTCAGCCCCAGCATTTT.

The V call is TRBV5-1, the J call TRBJ1-1; no definite D call. The CDR3 length is 16 residues. The germline gives CDR1 SGHRS, CDR2 YFSETQ. Trimming pared 5 bases from V and 6 bases from J, leaving 23 bases between. CDR3 loop: CASRGDGKEVGAEAFF. The DNA of the CDR3 is TGCGCCAGCAGAGGCGACGGAAAGGAGGTCGGCGCTGAAGCTTTCTTT.

J is TRBJ1-2 and V is TRBV7-8; D is uncertain. The CDR3 runs 14 residues. Germline lookup yields CDR1 SGHVS and CDR2 FQNEAQ. The ends were cut back, 1 base at V and 3 bases at J, with 9 bases in the middle. The CDR3 region has the DNA TGTGCCAGCAGCTTAGGAACACGGGACTATGGCTACACCTTC. Translation gives CASSLGTRDYGYTF.

The chain uses TRBV6-1 and TRBJ1-4, with TRBD1 as a possible D gene (5 bases). This CDR3 is built from 14 residues. With 2 bases removed from V and 3 bases from J, the gap between germline ends came to 7 bases. CDR1 and CDR2 (germline): MNHNS, SASEGT. DNA for the CDR3: TGTGCCAGCAGTGAAACAGGTTCTAATGAAAAACTGTTTTTT. Translation: CASSETGSNEKLFF.

J is TRBJ2-1 and V is TRBV6-4, with 7 positions matching TRBD1. CDR3 length equals 15 residues. The germline V gene has CDR1 MRHNA and CDR2 SNTAGT. Trimming cost V 3 bases and J 7 bases; bases outside gene matches: 9. The chain's CDR3 is CASSERPGTANEQFF. The CDR3 nucleotides read TGTGCCAGCAGTGAGCGCCCCGGGACAGCAAATGAGCAGTTCTTC.

This sequence joins TRBV14 and TRBJ2-5; 11 bases fit TRBD1. J was trimmed by 1 base and V by 4 bases; bases with no gene match: 5. CDR1 SGHDN and CDR2 FVKESK come from the germline V gene. The CDR3 runs to 16 residues. This chain's CDR3 is CASSPGDRGIQETQYF. The CDR3 nucleotides are TGTGCCAGCAGCCCCGGGGACAGGGGGATCCAAGAGACCCAGTACTTC.

In this sample, this clone turned up once. V usage is TRBV2 and J usage is TRBJ1-1; D remains ambiguous. CDR3 length: 15 residues. Germline V gene data show CDR1 as SNHLY and CDR2 as FYNNEI. V was cut by 4 bases and J by 6 bases, with 18 bases left in between. Here the CDR3 reads CASSVMVGRLAEAFF. In DNA, the CDR3 is TGTGCCAGCAGTGTTATGGTAGGGAGGCTTGCTGAAGCTTTCTTT.

V gene TRBV5-4 combines with J gene TRBJ2-3; D is undetermined. V was clipped by 1 base and J by 5 bases, with 8 bases between them. The V gene's germline CDR1 is SGHNT and CDR2 YYREEE (reference sequence). The CDR3 is made up of 13 amino acids. DNA of the CDR3: TGTGCCAGCAGCTTGACTCCCCAAGATACGCAGTATTTT. This codes for CASSLTPQDTQYF.

This clone has just a few counts. The CDR3 nucleotides read TGTGCCTGGAGTGTAAGGAGGAGAACTGAAGCTTTCTTT. Its translation: CAWSVRRRTEAFF. The chain employs TRBV30 and TRBJ1-1; D call uncertain. The V and J ends lost 0 bases and 5 bases respectively, with 10 bases between them. The CDR3 covers 13 residues. Per germline, CDR1 GTSNPN and CDR2 SVGIG (reference sequence).

This clone was detected a few times. The rearrangement uses TRBV7-8 and TRBJ1-2; tentative D call: TRBD1 (5 bases). Trimming removed 1 base from V and 7 bases from J, with 19 bases in between. CDR3 length equals 16 residues. CDR1 is SGHVS and CDR2 is FQNEAQ in the germline V gene. In DNA, the CDR3 is TGTGCCAGCAGCTTAGGGTCCGTAGGACCAGGGTTTGGCTACACCTTC. Translation gives CASSLGSVGPGFGYTF.

V and J are TRBV10-2 and TRBJ2-3; D is possibly TRBD2 (6 bases). The CDR3 has 19 amino acids. CDR1 and CDR2 from the germline V gene are WSHSY and SAAADI. The V end was cut by 2 bases, the J end by 6 bases, with 27 bases between. DNA of the CDR3: TGCGCCAGCAGTGAGAAGGTCGGGGGTCGCCGATTCGCCTCTGATACGCAGTATTTT. Its translation is CASSEKVGGRRFASDTQYF.

V and J are TRBV6-5 and TRBJ2-7; maybe TRBD1 (5 bases). Per the germline V gene, CDR1 is MNHEY and CDR2 is SVGAGI. Trimming took off 8 bases at V and 3 bases at J, with 8 bases between the two ends. The CDR3 is 11 residues long. Written as DNA, the CDR3 is TGTGCCAGCCAGCAGGGCTACGAGCAGTACTTC. Encoded protein: CASQQGYEQYF.

This sequence joins TRBV5-1 and TRBJ2-7; 11 bases are shared with TRBD2. This CDR3 is 17 amino acids long. Germline assignment: CDR1 SGHRS and CDR2 YFSETQ. V trimming: 0 bases; J trimming: 2 bases; junction bases outside the gene matches: 7. The CDR3: CASSLAPSGGQTYEQYF. In DNA form, the CDR3 reads TGCGCCAGCAGCTTGGCCCCTAGCGGGGGGCAAACCTACGAGCAGTACTTC. Full variable domain (remainder filled in from reference TRBV5-1 and TRBJ2-7): KAGVTQTPRYLIKTRGQQVTLSCSPISGHRSVSWYQQTPGQGLQFLFEYFSETQRNKGNFPGRFSGRQFSNSRSEMNVSTLELGDSALYLCASSLAPSGGQTYEQYFGPGTRLTVT.

CDR3 bases: TGTGCCAGCAGCTTAGTCGGAGGGCTCTCCTACGAGCAGTACTTC. This gives the protein CASSLVGGLSYEQYF. The chain is built from TRBV5-6 and TRBJ2-7; TRBD2 is a possible D gene (6 bases). With 2 bases removed from V and 0 bases from J, the gap between germline ends came to 12 bases. The CDR3 runs to 15 residues. Germline values: CDR1 SGHDT, CDR2 YYEEEE.

The chain recombines TRBV2 with TRBJ2-7, with no clear D. The CDR3 is 14 amino acids. Per germline, CDR1 SNHLY and CDR2 FYNNEI. V was cut by 6 bases and J by 0 bases, with 12 bases left in between. The CDR3 loop is CASRIETGSYEQYF. CDR3 nucleotide sequence: TGTGCCAGCAGGATCGAAACGGGCTCCTACGAGCAGTACTTC.

The chain employs TRBV6-2 or TRBV6-3 and TRBJ1-2, with D possibly being TRBD1 (6 bases). CDR3 length: 15 residues. V gave up 0 bases and J gave up 4 bases, with 12 bases separating them. CDR1 and CDR2 (germline): MNHEY, SVGEGT. As DNA, the CDR3 is TGTGCCAGCAGTTACTCAGCAGGGGCGGTCTATGGCTACACCTTC. Protein product: CASSYSAGAVYGYTF.

This sequence joins TRBV3-1 (or the pseudogene TRBV3-2) and TRBJ1-6; 7 positions match TRBD1. The CDR3 is made up of 15 amino acids. The junction had 7 bases not matched to a gene; V was cut back by 6 bases and J by 5 bases. Germline V CDR1 and CDR2: LGHDT, YNNKEL (reference sequence). CDR3 loop: CASSQRQGDNSPLHF. The CDR3 bases are TGTGCCAGCAGTCAGAGACAGGGTGATAATTCACCCCTCCACTTT.

J is TRBJ2-3 and V is TRBV15; 7 nucleotides agree with TRBD2. CDR1 is LNHNV, CDR2 YYDKDF, per germline (reference sequence). This CDR3 spans 17 amino acids. Trimming took 0 bases from V and 2 from J; bases not matched to a gene: 8. CDR3 DNA sequence: TGTGCCACCAGCAGAGATCGTGGGGGGGTTTTCACAGATACGCAGTATTTT. Protein sequence: CATSRDRGGVFTDTQYF. The whole variable domain, remainder taken from reference TRBV15 and TRBJ2-3, is DAMVIQNPRYQVTQFGKPVTLSCSQTLNHNVMYWYQQKSSQAPKLLFHYYDKDFNNEADTPDNFQSRRPNTSFCFLDIRSPGLGDTAMYLCATSRDRGGVFTDTQYFGPGTRLTVL.